A selection of T cell receptor beta chains follows, all from one sample in a study of T cell responses to AZD1222 COVID-19 vaccine. Clones were read by immunoSEQ multiplex PCR, and TCRdb kept only the in-frame ones, dropping some. The sample contains under 200,000 clones, around 90% of which appear only once. The sequences come from peripheral blood, collected 28 days after the second AZD1222 dose. The source is an adult who received the AZD1222 COVID-19 vaccine. Both conserved end residues are part of each CDR3. A D gene is named only where the DNA matches it firmly. The size field is filled for only some rows; it gives once, few, many or a size class.

CDR3: CASSVTGLGETQYF
V: TRBV9
D: -
size: -
J: TRBJ2-5

CDR3: CASSFVGDPYEQYF
V: TRBV28
D: -
size: -
J: TRBJ2-7

CDR3: CSASDGETQYF
V: TRBV20-1
D: -
size: -
J: TRBJ2-5

CDR3: CASSETANYGYTF
V: TRBV3-1/TRBV3-2
D: -
size: -
J: TRBJ1-2

CDR3: CASSQMDRAGEKLFF
V: TRBV4-1
D: TRBD1
size: -
J: TRBJ1-4

CDR3: CASSRGQGQETQYF
V: TRBV4-3
D: -
size: -
J: TRBJ2-5

CDR3: CASSQGLVGTGELFF
V: TRBV5-1
D: TRBD2
size: -
J: TRBJ2-2

CDR3: CASSLLSRTDTQYF
V: TRBV7-2
D: -
size: once
J: TRBJ2-3

CDR3: CASSDDGNYGYTF
V: TRBV2
D: -
size: -
J: TRBJ1-2

CDR3: CASSLYGRDPDNEQFF
V: TRBV28
D: -
size: -
J: TRBJ2-1

CDR3: CASSPVDPSTDTQYF
V: TRBV6-2/TRBV6-3
D: -
size: -
J: TRBJ2-3

CDR3: CASSQPPGQGFYGYTF
V: TRBV4-3
D: TRBD1
size: few
J: TRBJ1-2

CDR3: CASQAGYIPGNEQFF
V: TRBV28
D: TRBD2
size: -
J: TRBJ2-1

CDR3: CASSLAVGLAGTDTQYF
V: TRBV7-2
D: TRBD2
size: -
J: TRBJ2-3

CDR3: CASSAQGLVYEQYF
V: TRBV5-6
D: TRBD2
size: -
J: TRBJ2-7

CDR3: CASSYPGGAEQYF
V: TRBV6-2/TRBV6-3
D: TRBD2
size: -
J: TRBJ2-7

CDR3: CASSQPGIAEGHGELFF
V: TRBV27
D: -
size: -
J: TRBJ2-2

CDR3: CASSQGPNRPQYF
V: TRBV7-3
D: -
size: -
J: TRBJ2-3

CDR3: CASSSRRNQPQHF
V: TRBV7-2
D: -
size: -
J: TRBJ1-5

CDR3: CASSTGTRNSPLHF
V: TRBV7-3
D: -
size: few
J: TRBJ1-6

CDR3: CASSLWQGSRDEKLFF
V: TRBV5-1
D: -
size: -
J: TRBJ1-4

CDR3: CASSQEEIVRSGTDTQYF
V: TRBV4-2
D: -
size: -
J: TRBJ2-3

CDR3: CATSDTQGVYSNQPQHF
V: TRBV24-1
D: -
size: -
J: TRBJ1-5

CDR3: CASGRDSEREQYF
V: TRBV21-1
D: -
size: few
J: TRBJ2-7

CDR3: CASSQRRVSTYNSPLHF
V: TRBV28
D: -
size: -
J: TRBJ1-6

CDR3: CASRADVGYTF
V: TRBV28
D: -
size: -
J: TRBJ1-2

CDR3: CASSQGLRYVDVAFF
V: TRBV3-1/TRBV3-2
D: -
size: -
J: TRBJ1-1

CDR3: CASSRLSTSTDTQYF
V: TRBV7-9
D: -
size: -
J: TRBJ2-3

CDR3: CASSDRGASADTQYF
V: TRBV19
D: -
size: -
J: TRBJ2-3

CDR3: CASSVVPSGKDTQYF
V: TRBV9
D: TRBD2
size: -
J: TRBJ2-3

CDR3: CASTKDGVNTEAFF
V: TRBV2
D: -
size: few
J: TRBJ1-1

CDR3: CASRPPDRGGSGNTIYF
V: TRBV28
D: TRBD1
size: -
J: TRBJ1-3

CDR3: CASSYSPGLILGETQYF
V: TRBV6-2/TRBV6-3
D: -
size: -
J: TRBJ2-5

CDR3: CATVGGPSSYNEQFF
V: TRBV28
D: -
size: -
J: TRBJ2-1

CDR3: CASSLGPRNEKLFF
V: TRBV7-2
D: -
size: once
J: TRBJ1-4

CDR3: CASSPGSSNQPQHF
V: TRBV18
D: -
size: -
J: TRBJ1-5

CDR3: CASSYPRPYEQYF
V: TRBV6-2/TRBV6-3
D: -
size: -
J: TRBJ2-7

CDR3: CASSSPRQGAKYSNQPQHF
V: TRBV11-3
D: TRBD1
size: -
J: TRBJ1-5

CDR3: CASSEDIAYNEQFF
V: TRBV2
D: -
size: -
J: TRBJ2-1

CDR3: CASSIGGPQETQYF
V: TRBV19
D: -
size: -
J: TRBJ2-5

CDR3: CASSWDRANTEAFF
V: TRBV5-1
D: TRBD1
size: -
J: TRBJ1-1

CDR3: CASSQDFSGQYF
V: TRBV5-4
D: -
size: -
J: TRBJ2-7

CDR3: CASSLGTSGSTDTQYF
V: TRBV5-4
D: TRBD2
size: -
J: TRBJ2-3

CDR3: CASSLVGSGANVLTF
V: TRBV5-1
D: -
size: -
J: TRBJ2-6